Sequencing of this T cell receptor beta chain was carried out in a study of T cell responses to AZD1222 COVID-19 vaccine. The method was immunoSEQ multiplex PCR; TCRdb's version includes in-frame clones alone and lacks a portion of them. The table lists 120,000 or so clones, approximately 85% of them singletons, with roughly 6.2% in the top ten. Study-wide results and limits: Spike regions recognized by vaccine-associated CD4 TCRs spanned the protein, led by 160-218 and 743-854. Females made up more of the donors, who were largely white British, and clonal diversity may have come out too low.

Remarks on this clone: Antigen unknown.

The CDR3 covers 14 residues. Trimming took 2 bases from V and 4 from J, leaving 11 bases between them. From germline, CDR1 is SNHLY and CDR2 FYNNEI. The chain recombines TRBV2 with TRBJ1-2, with unresolved D. The receptor comes from an adult in good health. The sequenced sample was peripheral blood, obtained on day 0 of AZD1222 vaccination. CDR3 sequence reads: CASSEIVPGYGYTF. The CDR3 DNA follows: TGTGCCAGCAGTGAAATAGTCCCGGGCTATGGCTACACCTTC.